The rows below give T cell receptor beta chains drawn from one sample of a study of T-cell reconstitution after alpha-beta-depleted transplantation in children. TCRdb used MiXCR to reprocess the PCR reads, holding one entry per CDR3 protein. Here the sample spans about 460,000 distinct CDR3 sequences, roughly an eighth being singletons. The sequences come from PBMCs from the stem cell graft donor, collected from the stem cell graft. All receptors come from a human donor who donated a stem cell graft to a child with combined immunodeficiency. The CDR3 runs from the conserved cysteine through the conserved F or W. A D gene is named only where the DNA matches it firmly. Clone size is shown for a subset of rows, as once, few, many or a class of expanded clone.

CASSQPISRGTSGYNEQFF	TGTGCCAGCAGCCAACCAATATCACGAGGGACTAGCGGTTACAATGAGCAGTTCTTC	TRBD2	TRBV3-1	TRBJ2-1	.
CASTRDSSYEQYF	TGTGCCAGCACCCGGGACAGCTCCTACGAGCAGTACTTC	TRBD1	TRBV12-3/TRBV12-4	TRBJ2-7	many
CACRGLWYGYTF	TGTGCCTGCCGGGGCCTTTGGTATGGCTACACCTTC	.	TRBV30	TRBJ1-2	few
CASSQASSGSYEQYF	TGCGCCAGCAGCCAAGCGAGTAGCGGTTCCTACGAGCAGTACTTC	.	TRBV4-3	TRBJ2-7	few
CASSLGGRATTDTQYF	TGTGCCAGCAGCTTAGGAGGGAGGGCCACGACAGATACGCAGTATTTT	TRBD2	TRBV11-2	TRBJ2-3	few
CASTWGNRNQPQHF	TGTGCCAGCACCTGGGGGAACCGCAATCAGCCCCAGCATTTT	.	TRBV7-9	TRBJ1-5	few
CASSARGDYPSGANVLTF	TGTGCCAGCAGCGCCAGGGGGGACTACCCTTCTGGGGCCAACGTCCTGACTTTC	.	TRBV9	TRBJ2-6	few
CSAKDRENEQFF	TGCAGCGCTAAGGACAGGGAAAATGAGCAGTTCTTC	TRBD1	TRBV29-1	TRBJ2-1	once
CASSRGTLTSTGELFF	TGCGCCAGCAGCCGCGGGACGCTTACAAGCACCGGGGAGCTGTTTTTT	.	TRBV4-3	TRBJ2-2	.
CASSLHPTGANEKLFF	TGTGCCAGCAGCTTACACCCGACAGGTGCTAATGAAAAACTGTTTTTT	.	TRBV7-2	TRBJ1-4	.
CASSPNDFREQYF	TGTGCCAGCTCACCCAACGATTTCAGGGAGCAGTACTTC	.	TRBV18	TRBJ2-7	.
CASCPGTGKMDTQYF	TGTGCCAGCTGCCCCGGGACAGGGAAGATGGATACGCAGTATTTT	TRBD1	TRBV12-3/TRBV12-4	TRBJ2-3	many
CSARGPGGQETQYF	TGCAGTGCTAGGGGCCCGGGGGGACAAGAGACCCAGTACTTC	TRBD2	TRBV20-1	TRBJ2-5	many
CASSQMGQMNTEAFF	TGTGCCAGCAGCCAAATGGGACAGATGAACACTGAAGCTTTCTTT	TRBD1	TRBV14	TRBJ1-1	few
CASSFLRGNEQFF	TGTGCCAGCAGTTTTCTCCGGGGCAATGAGCAGTTCTTC	.	TRBV12-3/TRBV12-4	TRBJ2-1	few
CASSLIGVQGAYEQYF	TGCGCCAGCAGCTTGATCGGAGTGCAGGGGGCTTACGAGCAGTACTTC	TRBD1	TRBV5-1	TRBJ2-7	few
CSTPGQGSQETQYF	TGCAGCACTCCCGGACAGGGCTCTCAAGAGACCCAGTACTTC	TRBD1	TRBV29-1	TRBJ2-5	many
CAWSVDGDGDSGANVLTF	TGTGCCTGGAGTGTAGATGGGGACGGAGATTCTGGGGCCAACGTCCTGACTTTC	.	TRBV30	TRBJ2-6	few
CASSDPSGGPGNTQYF	TGCGCCAGCAGTGACCCTAGCGGGGGGCCGGGTAATACGCAGTATTTT	TRBD2	TRBV10-2	TRBJ2-3	few
CASSHTSGVGDTQYF	TGTGCCAGCAGCCATACTAGCGGAGTGGGAGATACGCAGTATTTT	TRBD2	TRBV7-8	TRBJ2-3	medium-sized
CASSQVLAGNQPQHF	TGTGCCAGCAGCCAAGTCCTCGCTGGCAATCAGCCCCAGCATTTT	.	TRBV4-2	TRBJ1-5	few
CASSLHRDISNQPQHF	TGTGCCAGCAGCCTACACCGGGACATAAGCAATCAGCCCCAGCATTTT	.	TRBV7-9	TRBJ1-5	few
CASTEYSGNTIYF	TGTGCCAGCACCGAATACTCTGGAAACACCATATATTTT	.	TRBV7-9	TRBJ1-3	many
CASSLGWTQLGETQYF	TGTGCCAGCAGCTTAGGCTGGACTCAGCTGGGGGAGACCCAGTACTTC	.	TRBV7-2	TRBJ2-5	.
CASSLETGRTYEQYF	TGTGCCAGCAGCTTAGAGACAGGGAGGACCTACGAGCAGTACTTC	.	TRBV7-2	TRBJ2-7	.
CASSQEGEGAYGYTF	TGCGCCAGCAGCCAAGAGGGAGAGGGGGCATATGGCTACACCTTC	TRBD1	TRBV4-3	TRBJ1-2	.
CARPRGISSYNEQFF	TGTGCCAGACCCAGGGGCATCAGCTCCTACAATGAGCAGTTCTTC	.	TRBV28	TRBJ2-1	many
CASSQGAGTGNEKLFF	TGCGCCAGCAGCCAAGGAGCCGGGACCGGCAATGAAAAACTGTTTTTT	.	TRBV4-3	TRBJ1-4	many
CASSLTSASTDTQYF	TGTGCCAGCTCACTCACTAGCGCCTCCACAGATACGCAGTATTTT	TRBD2	TRBV18	TRBJ2-3	.
CASSYNLPSYEQYF	TGTGCCAGCAGTTACAACCTGCCCTCTTACGAGCAGTACTTC	.	TRBV6-2/TRBV6-3	TRBJ2-7	many
CASSLEGGYFWDEQFF	TGTGCCAGCAGCTTAGAAGGAGGGTACTTTTGGGATGAGCAGTTCTTC	.	TRBV7-6	TRBJ2-1	.
CASSSGGPFHNEQFF	TGTGCCAGCAGCTCAGGGGGCCCGTTCCACAATGAGCAGTTCTTC	TRBD1	TRBV7-2	TRBJ2-1	few
CASSRPQGNEKDTQYF	TGTGCCAGCAGCCGCCCCCAGGGTAATGAGAAAGATACGCAGTATTTT	.	TRBV7-9	TRBJ2-3	.
CASTSGRETQYF	TGTGCCAGCACCTCCGGGCGAGAGACCCAGTACTTC	.	TRBV6-2/TRBV6-3	TRBJ2-5	few
CASSQGGRRYEQYF	TGTGCCAGCAGTCAGGGCGGGAGAAGGTACGAGCAGTACTTC	TRBD2	TRBV12-3/TRBV12-4	TRBJ2-7	few
CASSLSLGDHYGYTF	TGCGCCAGCAGCTTGAGTCTGGGGGATCACTATGGCTACACCTTC	.	TRBV5-1	TRBJ1-2	.
CSASRFGAGKTYTDTQYF	TGCAGTGCTAGTCGTTTTGGTGCAGGGAAAACCTACACAGATACGCAGTATTTT	.	TRBV20-1	TRBJ2-3	few
CASRPPLQKEFEQYF	TGTGCCAGCAGGCCACCGCTCCAGAAGGAGTTCGAGCAGTACTTC	.	TRBV7-9	TRBJ2-7	few
CASSWGKFGRSDF	TGTGCCAGCAGTTGGGGGAAGTTTGGGAGAAGTGACTTT	.	TRBV6-2/TRBV6-3	TRBJ1-1	few
CAIIGEGDYNEQFF	TGTGCCATCATAGGCGAAGGGGACTACAATGAGCAGTTCTTC	.	TRBV10-3	TRBJ2-1	many
CTSSPHEGGRNNEQFF	TGTACCAGCAGCCCCCACGAGGGGGGTAGAAACAATGAGCAGTTCTTC	.	TRBV9	TRBJ2-1	.
CASREAGHIPEAFF	TGTGCCAGCAGGGAGGCGGGACATATCCCCGAAGCTTTCTTT	.	TRBV6-2/TRBV6-3	TRBJ1-1	.